Listed below are T cell receptor beta chains from one sample, sequenced in a study of blood T cell repertoires in COVID-19. This table comes from immunoSEQ multiplex PCR, and its TCRdb copy is limited to in-frame clones, with some not included. This sample has about 300,000 clones, with roughly 84% found just once. The sample was peripheral blood. These receptors came from a human donor with COVID-19, enrolled during active disease. The donor label of this sample is uncertain. CDR3s include the opening cysteine and the closing phenylalanine or tryptophan.

J: TRBJ2-3; V: TRBV6-5; CDR3: CASTVAGAITDTQYF
J: TRBJ2-3; V: TRBV7-9; CDR3: CASSLAGTRVTDTQYF
J: TRBJ2-3; V: TRBV30; CDR3: CAWSVGTMYDTQYF
J: TRBJ2-7; V: TRBV30; CDR3: CAWRELRTYEQYF
J: TRBJ1-1; V: TRBV7-8; CDR3: CASSSTEGATTEAFF
J: TRBJ1-2; V: TRBV6-4; CDR3: CASSTEAGPNYGYTF
J: TRBJ2-3; V: TRBV6-2/TRBV6-3; CDR3: CASSVPGLGVLTDTQYF
J: TRBJ2-1; V: TRBV9; CDR3: CASSGLIQVYNEQFF
J: TRBJ1-1; V: TRBV10-1; CDR3: CASPWGHDENTEAFF
J: TRBJ2-3; V: TRBV28; CDR3: CASSYGTTLTDTQYF
J: TRBJ1-1; V: TRBV3-1/TRBV3-2; CDR3: CASSQDTGNLLGF
J: TRBJ1-2; V: TRBV19; CDR3: CASRSLGGGTIDYGYTF
J: TRBJ1-4; V: TRBV4-1; CDR3: CASSQDLGGRDEKLFF
J: TRBJ1-5; V: TRBV7-3; CDR3: CASSKDYNQPQHF
J: TRBJ2-7; V: TRBV11-2; CDR3: CASSSRQGPDYEQYF
J: TRBJ2-2; V: TRBV10-1; CDR3: CASSLAGTGELFF
J: TRBJ2-5; V: TRBV7-9; CDR3: CASSLAGGQETQYF
J: TRBJ1-1; V: TRBV28; CDR3: CASTTNGGRGTEAFF
J: TRBJ2-3; V: TRBV19; CDR3: CASSPRTSGRALTDTQYF
J: TRBJ2-7; V: TRBV12-3/TRBV12-4; CDR3: CASGAFGVSEQYF
J: TRBJ1-1; V: TRBV6-1; CDR3: CASSEGSGGSPEAFF
J: TRBJ2-1; V: TRBV7-9; CDR3: CASSLVRAGPYNEQFF
J: TRBJ2-5; V: TRBV5-4; CDR3: CASSLFVQETQYF
J: TRBJ1-1; V: TRBV10-2; CDR3: CASVRGVGVTEAFF
J: TRBJ2-1; V: TRBV7-2; CDR3: CASSLASGTYNEQFF
J: TRBJ2-1; V: TRBV7-3; CDR3: CASSPFRDRGLNEQFF
J: TRBJ2-7; V: TRBV11-2; CDR3: CASRRSQGTNYEQYF
J: TRBJ2-5; V: TRBV11-2; CDR3: CASSLVAGVGQETQYF
J: TRBJ2-5; V: TRBV18; CDR3: CASSPMTGTSGRTGTQYF